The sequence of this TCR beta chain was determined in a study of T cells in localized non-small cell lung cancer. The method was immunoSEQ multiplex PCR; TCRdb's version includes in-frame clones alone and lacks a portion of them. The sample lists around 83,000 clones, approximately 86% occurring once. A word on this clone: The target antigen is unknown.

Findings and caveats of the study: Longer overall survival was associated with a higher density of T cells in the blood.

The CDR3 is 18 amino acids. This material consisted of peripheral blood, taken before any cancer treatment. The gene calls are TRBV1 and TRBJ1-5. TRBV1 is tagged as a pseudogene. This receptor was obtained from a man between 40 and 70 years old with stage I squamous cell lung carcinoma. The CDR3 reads CTSSQEGEELYSNQPQHF. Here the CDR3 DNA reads TGCACCAGCAGCCAGGAAGGGGAGGAATTATATAGCAATCAGCCCCAGCATTTT.